This TCR beta chain was recorded in a study of shared clonotypes between healthy human individuals (dated by TCRdb to about 2020). With regard to the full study: The cohort included three men and two women between 18 and 49 years of age. To estimate repertoire size and how much clonotype sharing occurs between individuals, the study deeply sequenced the blood TCR repertoires of several healthy adults. Per donor, three plates each were used for CD4 naive and CD4 memory, two for CD8 naive, and one for CD8 memory. Leukapheresis yielded between about 0.9 and 9 billion PBMCs per donor. Libraries were prepared and TCR repertoires were sequenced by different laboratories using diverse techniques, in order to increase sequencing depth and limit assay-specific biases.

Remarks on this clone: Its cognate antigen has yet to be identified. The sample holds no much larger clone one base away, and base qualities are not on file.

Healthy HIV-negative adults with no recently reported acute infections or vaccinations were included as donors. Every donor was a Caucasian adult living in Nashville, Tennessee, USA. CD4+ T cells were enriched by magnetic negative selection, after which naive cells were positively selected on CD45RA and the negative fraction was taken as the memory subset. Blood was collected by leukapheresis, and PBMCs were isolated by Ficoll-Histopaque density gradient centrifugation and then cryopreserved in liquid nitrogen vapor phase. Analytical flow cytometry was used to check the purity and quantity of every magnetically sorted T cell population. From each sorted fraction, genomic DNA was isolated and quantified by UV absorbance on a Nanodrop 2000c. The investigation overall reported the following: Sampling was restricted to blood, and TCR repertoires in tissues likely differ from the TCR repertoires found in blood. Even with the large sequencing depth, rarefaction of the sorted-subset datasets indicated that sequencing was incomplete. Naive subsets generally had larger estimated clonotype richness than memory subsets. Compared with non-shared clonotypes, clonotypes shared by all four sorted-subset donors had higher generation probabilities. When a few donors were compared, the shared fraction of clonotypes was 5% to 6.5% for naive CD4, around 3.5% for naive CD8, 2% to 2.5% for memory CD4, and 0.4% for memory CD8. Pairwise subsampling indicated that sequencing depth was expected to affect the degree of clonotype sharing among donors. The small number of donors limited the genetic and exposure-history diversity represented.

Using the deep immunoSEQ assay, TCR CDR3 regions were amplified from genomic DNA by multiplex PCR. Genomic DNA extracted from each cell subset was distributed evenly over all wells of several immunoSEQ 96-well plates, and each plate served as one replicate. Each replicate PCR for sorted subsets received 200 ng genomic DNA, equal to roughly 30,000 T cell genomes. Purified libraries were quantified with a Qubit 3.0 fluorometer, sized on a Bioanalyzer 2100, and re-quantified with the KAPA Library Quantification kit. Each immunoSEQ 96-well plate was sequenced on its own single-read 150-cycle Illumina NextSeq 550 flow cell. On the study's bioinformatics: The immunoSEQ output contained only junctional sequences without quality scores, so filtering could not match that applied to full-length reads. To assign V/J genes and CDR3, sequences were annotated using PyIR, a Python wrapper for IgBLAST v1.9, with IMGT germline references. Reads were removed for weak V/J assignments (E-value above 1e-6), missing CDR3, stop codons, out-of-frame junctions, or ambiguous translated residues. V3J clonotypes were defined as sequences sharing the same inferred V gene, J gene, and CDR3 amino acid sequence. Percentage overlap between repertoires was computed as shared unique clonotypes divided by the size of the smaller repertoire. Richness of each repertoire was evaluated using RTK rarefaction, the Chao1 estimator, and Recon v2.1 estimates of unobserved clonotypes. For all TCRbeta clonotypes obtained by the gDNA method from several donors, generation probabilities were computed with OLGA. This immuneACCESS table, as held by TCRdb, lists in-frame sequences with V and J called but not all clones. Of the missing ones, under half trace to an unresolved V gene in checked studies; the others have no known cause. V, J and clone size derive from that table, while D and trimming were established from the DNA sequence. For this sample the table gives roughly 760,000 clones, of which around 72% were detected only once. Approximately 1.8% of the sample is in the top ten clones.

The trim is 4 bases for V and 0 bases for J, with a gap of 14 bases between the germline ends. Inclusive of the bounding cysteine and phenylalanine, the CDR3 is 16 residues long. The CDR3 DNA has 48 bases and is translated from base 1. CDR1 and CDR2, per the germline V gene, are SGHTS and YDEGEE. The origin of this receptor is a young woman in good health. The sequenced sample was memory CD4+ T cells sorted from blood. The sample's cell subset or site label is to be understood as: CD45RA-negative fraction. In this chain, TRBV5-8 is recombined with TRBJ1-5; matching of 5 bases hints at TRBD1 as the D gene. The CDR3 loop reads CASSRGKDPSNQPQHF. The DNA is as follows: TGTGCCAGCAGCCGGGGGAAGGACCCTAGCAATCAGCCCCAGCATTTT.